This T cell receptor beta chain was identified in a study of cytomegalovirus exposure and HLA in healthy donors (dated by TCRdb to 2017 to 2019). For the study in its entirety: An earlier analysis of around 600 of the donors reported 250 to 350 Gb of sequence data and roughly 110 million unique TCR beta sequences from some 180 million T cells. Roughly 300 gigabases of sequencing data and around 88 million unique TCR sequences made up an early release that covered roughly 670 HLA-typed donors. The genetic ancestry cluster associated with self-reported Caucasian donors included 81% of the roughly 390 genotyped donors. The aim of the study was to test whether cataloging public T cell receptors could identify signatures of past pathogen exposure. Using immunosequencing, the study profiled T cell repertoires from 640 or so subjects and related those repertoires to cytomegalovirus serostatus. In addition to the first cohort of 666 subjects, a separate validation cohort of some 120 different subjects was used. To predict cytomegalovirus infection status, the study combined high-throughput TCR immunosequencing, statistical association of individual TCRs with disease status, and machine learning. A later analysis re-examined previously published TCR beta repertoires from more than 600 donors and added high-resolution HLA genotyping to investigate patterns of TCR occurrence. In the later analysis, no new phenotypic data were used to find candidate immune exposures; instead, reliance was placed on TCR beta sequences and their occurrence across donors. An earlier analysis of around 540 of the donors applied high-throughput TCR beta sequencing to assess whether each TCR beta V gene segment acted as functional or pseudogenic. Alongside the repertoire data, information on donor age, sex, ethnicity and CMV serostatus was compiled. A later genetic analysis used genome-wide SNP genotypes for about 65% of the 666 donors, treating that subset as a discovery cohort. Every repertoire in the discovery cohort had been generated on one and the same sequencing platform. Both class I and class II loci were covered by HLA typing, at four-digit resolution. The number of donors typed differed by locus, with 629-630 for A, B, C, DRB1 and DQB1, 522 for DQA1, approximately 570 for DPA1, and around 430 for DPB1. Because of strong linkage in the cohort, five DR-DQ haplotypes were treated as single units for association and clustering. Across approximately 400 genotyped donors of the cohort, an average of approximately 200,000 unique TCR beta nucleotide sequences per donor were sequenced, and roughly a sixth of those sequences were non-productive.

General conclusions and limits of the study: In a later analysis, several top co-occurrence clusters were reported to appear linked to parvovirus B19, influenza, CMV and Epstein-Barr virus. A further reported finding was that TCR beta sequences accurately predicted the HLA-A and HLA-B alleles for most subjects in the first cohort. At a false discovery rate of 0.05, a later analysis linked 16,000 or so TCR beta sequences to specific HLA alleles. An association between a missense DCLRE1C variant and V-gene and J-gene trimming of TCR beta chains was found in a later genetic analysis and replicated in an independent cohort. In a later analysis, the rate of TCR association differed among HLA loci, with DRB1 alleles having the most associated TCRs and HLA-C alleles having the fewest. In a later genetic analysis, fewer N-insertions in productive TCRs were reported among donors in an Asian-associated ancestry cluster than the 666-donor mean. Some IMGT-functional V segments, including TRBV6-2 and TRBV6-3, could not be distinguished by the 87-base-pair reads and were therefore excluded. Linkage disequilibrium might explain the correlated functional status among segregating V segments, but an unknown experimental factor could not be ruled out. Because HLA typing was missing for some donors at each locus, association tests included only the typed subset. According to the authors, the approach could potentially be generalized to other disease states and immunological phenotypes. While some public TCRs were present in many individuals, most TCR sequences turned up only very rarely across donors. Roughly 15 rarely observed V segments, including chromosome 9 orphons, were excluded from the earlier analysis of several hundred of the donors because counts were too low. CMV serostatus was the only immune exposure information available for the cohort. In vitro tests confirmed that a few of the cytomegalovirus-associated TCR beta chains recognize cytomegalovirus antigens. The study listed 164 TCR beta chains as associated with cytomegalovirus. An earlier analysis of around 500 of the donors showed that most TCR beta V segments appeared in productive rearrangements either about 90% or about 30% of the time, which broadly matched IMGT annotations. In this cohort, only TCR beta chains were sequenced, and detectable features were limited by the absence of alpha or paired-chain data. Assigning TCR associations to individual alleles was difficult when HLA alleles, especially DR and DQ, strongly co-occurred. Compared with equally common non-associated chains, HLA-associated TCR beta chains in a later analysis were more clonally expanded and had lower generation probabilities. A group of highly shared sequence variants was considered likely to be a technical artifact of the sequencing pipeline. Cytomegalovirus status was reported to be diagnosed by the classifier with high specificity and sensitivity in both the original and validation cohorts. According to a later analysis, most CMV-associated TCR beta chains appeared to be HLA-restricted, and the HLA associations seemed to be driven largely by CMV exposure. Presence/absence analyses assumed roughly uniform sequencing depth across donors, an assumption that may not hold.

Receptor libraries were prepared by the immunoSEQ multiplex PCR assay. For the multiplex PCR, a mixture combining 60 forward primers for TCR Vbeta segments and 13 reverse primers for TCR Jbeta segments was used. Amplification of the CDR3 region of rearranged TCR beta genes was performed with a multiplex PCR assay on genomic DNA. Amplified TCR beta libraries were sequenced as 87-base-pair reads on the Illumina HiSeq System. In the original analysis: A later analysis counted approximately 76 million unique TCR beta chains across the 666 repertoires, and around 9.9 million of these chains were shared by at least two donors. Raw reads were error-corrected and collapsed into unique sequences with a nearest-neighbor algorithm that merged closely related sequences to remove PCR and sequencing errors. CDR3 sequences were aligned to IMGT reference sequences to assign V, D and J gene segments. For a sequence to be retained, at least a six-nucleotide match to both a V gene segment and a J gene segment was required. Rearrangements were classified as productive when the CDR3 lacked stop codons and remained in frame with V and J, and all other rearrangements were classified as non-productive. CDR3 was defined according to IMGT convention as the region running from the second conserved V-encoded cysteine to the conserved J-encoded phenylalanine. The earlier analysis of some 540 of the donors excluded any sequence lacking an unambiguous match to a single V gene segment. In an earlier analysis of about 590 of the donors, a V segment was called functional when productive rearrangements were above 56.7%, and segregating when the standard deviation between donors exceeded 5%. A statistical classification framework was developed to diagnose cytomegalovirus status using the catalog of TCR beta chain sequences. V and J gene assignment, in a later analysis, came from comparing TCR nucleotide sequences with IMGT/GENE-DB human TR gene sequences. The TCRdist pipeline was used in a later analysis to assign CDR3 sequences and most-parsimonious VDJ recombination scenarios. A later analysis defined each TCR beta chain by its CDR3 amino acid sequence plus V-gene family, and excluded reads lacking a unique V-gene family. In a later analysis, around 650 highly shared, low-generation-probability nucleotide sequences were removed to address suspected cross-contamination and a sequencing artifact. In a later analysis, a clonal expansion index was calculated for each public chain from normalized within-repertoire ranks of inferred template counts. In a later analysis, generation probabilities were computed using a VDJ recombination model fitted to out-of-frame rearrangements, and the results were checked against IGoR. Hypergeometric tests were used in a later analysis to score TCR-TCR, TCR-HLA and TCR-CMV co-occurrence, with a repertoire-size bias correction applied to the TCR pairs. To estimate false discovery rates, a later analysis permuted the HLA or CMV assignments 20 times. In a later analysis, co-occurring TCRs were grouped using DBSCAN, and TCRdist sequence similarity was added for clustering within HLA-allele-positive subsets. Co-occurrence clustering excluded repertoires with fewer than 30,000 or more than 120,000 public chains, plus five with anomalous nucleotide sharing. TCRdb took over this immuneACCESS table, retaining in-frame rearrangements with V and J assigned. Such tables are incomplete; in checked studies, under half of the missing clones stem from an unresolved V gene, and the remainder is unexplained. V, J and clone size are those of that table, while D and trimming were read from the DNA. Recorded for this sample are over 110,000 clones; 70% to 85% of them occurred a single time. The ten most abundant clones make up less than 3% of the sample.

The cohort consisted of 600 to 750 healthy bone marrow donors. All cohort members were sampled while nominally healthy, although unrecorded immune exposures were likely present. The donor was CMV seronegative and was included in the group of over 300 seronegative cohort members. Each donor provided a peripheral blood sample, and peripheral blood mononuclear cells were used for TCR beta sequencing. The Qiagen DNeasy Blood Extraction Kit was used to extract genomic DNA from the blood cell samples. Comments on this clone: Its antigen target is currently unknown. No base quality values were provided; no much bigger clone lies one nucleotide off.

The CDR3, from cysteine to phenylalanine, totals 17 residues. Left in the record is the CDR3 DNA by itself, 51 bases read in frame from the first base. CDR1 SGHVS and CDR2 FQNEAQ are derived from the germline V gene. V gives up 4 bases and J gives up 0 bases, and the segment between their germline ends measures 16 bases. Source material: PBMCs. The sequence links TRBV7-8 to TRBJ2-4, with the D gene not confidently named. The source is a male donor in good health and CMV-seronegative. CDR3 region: CASSSTAFSLAKNIQYF. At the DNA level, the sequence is TGTGCCAGCAGCTCTACTGCCTTTAGCTTAGCCAAAAACATTCAGTACTTC.